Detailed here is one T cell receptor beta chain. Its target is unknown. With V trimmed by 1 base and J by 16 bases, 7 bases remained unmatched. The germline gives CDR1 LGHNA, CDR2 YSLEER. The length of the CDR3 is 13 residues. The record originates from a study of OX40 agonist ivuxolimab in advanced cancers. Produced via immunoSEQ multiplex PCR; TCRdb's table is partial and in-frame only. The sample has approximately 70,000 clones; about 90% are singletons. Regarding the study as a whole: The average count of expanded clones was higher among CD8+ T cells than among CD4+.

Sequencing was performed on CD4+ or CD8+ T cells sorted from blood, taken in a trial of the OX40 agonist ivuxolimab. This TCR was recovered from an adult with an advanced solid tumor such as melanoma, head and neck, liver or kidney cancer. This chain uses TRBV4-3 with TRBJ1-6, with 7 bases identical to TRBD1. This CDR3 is CASSQGVGQKLHF. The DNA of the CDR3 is TGCGCCAGCAGCCAAGGAGTGGGACAGAAACTCCACTTT.